These T cell receptor beta chains were read from a single sample in a study of T cells and Merkel cell carcinoma outcomes. The data were produced by immunoSEQ multiplex PCR, yet TCRdb's version contains in-frame clones alone and is incomplete. Of about 15,000 clones listed, more than 80% were seen once; the top ten hold more than 7%. Material: tumor tissue from Merkel cell carcinoma. These receptors originate from a human donor with Merkel cell carcinoma. CDR3s include the opening cysteine and the closing phenylalanine or tryptophan. The D gene is left open where the match is weak. Only some rows state a clone size, as once, few, many or a class for expanded clones.

cdr3_aa cdr3_nt j_call clone_size v_call d_call
CASSPSAGGRDEQYF TGTGCCAGCAGCCCGAGTGCGGGGGGGAGAGACGAGCAGTACTTC TRBJ2-7 few TRBV4-2 TRBD2
CASSDTGQAGRGYTF TGCGCCAGCAGTGACACAGGACAGGCCGGGCGAGGCTACACCTTC TRBJ1-2 once TRBV10-2 TRBD1
CASSTPQGAREQYF TGTGCCAGCAGCACACCACAGGGGGCGAGGGAGCAGTACTTC TRBJ2-7 NA TRBV6-6 TRBD1
CASSVITGTYGYTF TGTGCCAGCAGTGTCATCACAGGAACCTATGGCTACACCTTC TRBJ1-2 NA TRBV2 NA
CASSLEQGRSYNEQFF TGTGCCAGCAGCTTAGAGCAGGGAAGGTCGTACAATGAGCAGTTCTTC TRBJ2-1 NA TRBV11-1 NA
CASRTQGFEDQPQHF TGTGCCAGTAGAACCCAGGGGTTTGAGGATCAGCCCCAGCATTTT TRBJ1-5 once TRBV19 NA
CASSPDVRGETQYF TGTGCCAGCTCACCAGATGTACGGGGAGAGACCCAGTACTTC TRBJ2-5 NA TRBV18 NA
CASSPNGQERNTIYF TGTGCCAGCAGCCCAAACGGACAGGAACGAAACACCATATATTTT TRBJ1-3 NA TRBV14 TRBD1
CASSRGGNYGYTF TGTGCCAGCAGTCGCGGGGGCAACTATGGCTACACCTTC TRBJ1-2 few TRBV28 NA
CASREKEFSGNTIYF TGTGCCAGCAGGGAGAAGGAATTCTCTGGAAACACCATATATTTT TRBJ1-3 NA TRBV7-8 NA
CASSPKGQGSGTDTQYF TGTGCCAGCAGCCCCAAGGGACAGGGGTCGGGGACAGATACGCAGTATTTT TRBJ2-3 few TRBV11-3 TRBD1
CASSLQVHRSSYNEQFF TGTGCCAGCAGCTTACAGGTTCATAGGAGCTCCTACAATGAGCAGTTCTTC TRBJ2-1 NA TRBV7-9 NA
CASSLGNSDTQYF TGTGCCAGCAGCTTAGGGAACTCAGATACGCAGTATTTT TRBJ2-3 NA TRBV11-2 NA
CASSFLGGGSTDTQYF TGTGCCAGCAGTTTTCTTGGGGGCGGTAGCACAGATACGCAGTATTTT TRBJ2-3 once TRBV27 NA
CATSPSGTLTYNEQFF TGTGCCACCTCCCCTAGCGGGACCCTGACCTACAATGAGCAGTTCTTC TRBJ2-1 NA TRBV15 TRBD2
CAISTGTGVDTQYF TGTGCCATCAGTACCGGGACAGGGGTAGATACGCAGTATTTT TRBJ2-3 once TRBV10-3 TRBD1
CASSSKGAFNQPQHF TGTGCCAGTAGTTCCAAGGGGGCTTTCAATCAGCCCCAGCATTTT TRBJ1-5 NA TRBV19 TRBD1
CASSPEPSVSQYF TGTGCCAGCTCACCAGAACCCTCAGTGTCCCAGTACTTC TRBJ2-5 NA TRBV18 NA
CASSDPMTGVDEQFF TGCGCCAGCAGTGACCCGATGACAGGGGTGGATGAGCAGTTCTTC TRBJ2-1 NA TRBV10-1 TRBD1
CASNLLGHYEQYF TGTGCCAGCAATTTATTAGGTCACTACGAGCAGTACTTC TRBJ2-7 NA TRBV28 NA
CASSELRPQRERTDTQYF TGTGCCAGCAGTGAACTACGCCCCCAGCGGGAGAGGACAGATACGCAGTATTTT TRBJ2-3 NA TRBV6-1 TRBD2
CATSRLGGEVAFF TGTGCCACCAGCAGGTTAGGGGGCGAAGTAGCTTTCTTT TRBJ1-1 NA TRBV15 TRBD1
CASSRTSGVYEQYF TGTGCCAGCAGCCGGACTAGCGGGGTCTACGAGCAGTACTTC TRBJ2-7 NA TRBV6-5 TRBD2
CAWSIDTDQPQHF TGTGCCTGGAGTATTGACACGGATCAGCCCCAGCATTTT TRBJ1-5 NA TRBV30 NA
CSAKSGRGYTF TGCAGTGCTAAGTCAGGGAGGGGCTACACCTTC TRBJ1-2 NA TRBV20-1 NA
CSVIDKVGYTF TGCAGCGTTATAGATAAGGTTGGCTACACCTTC TRBJ1-2 NA TRBV29-1 NA
CAISESWQSNEKLFF TGTGCCATCAGTGAGTCGTGGCAGAGCAATGAAAAACTGTTTTTT TRBJ1-4 NA TRBV10-3 NA
CASSQDPPRVQTKNTEAFF TGTGCCAGCAGCCAAGATCCCCCAAGGGTACAGACGAAGAACACTGAAGCTTTCTTT TRBJ1-1 NA TRBV4-2 NA
CASSRVETNEKLFF TGTGCCAGCAGTCGGGTTGAAACTAATGAAAAACTGTTTTTT TRBJ1-4 NA TRBV6-1 NA
CASSIALHEGGYTF TGTGCCAGTAGTATAGCCCTTCACGAGGGGGGCTACACCTTC TRBJ1-2 NA TRBV19 NA
CTSSHNQGATNEKLFF TGCACCAGCAGCCATAACCAGGGTGCAACTAATGAAAAACTGTTTTTT TRBJ1-4 NA TRBV1 NA
CATSWDRGNQPQHF TGTGCCACCAGCTGGGACAGGGGCAATCAGCCCCAGCATTTT TRBJ1-5 NA TRBV15 TRBD1
CSGGDNQETQYF TGCAGCGGCGGGGACAACCAAGAGACCCAGTACTTC TRBJ2-5 NA TRBV29-1 NA
CASSLGGFFGGASETQYF TGTGCCAGCAGTTTGGGCGGCTTCTTCGGGGGGGCCTCGGAGACCCAGTACTTC TRBJ2-5 NA TRBV28 TRBD2